The rows below give T cell receptor beta chains drawn from one sample of a study of T cells in Graves' hyperthyroidism and ophthalmopathy. TCRdb re-analysed the multiplex PCR reads in MiXCR, keeping a single row per CDR3 protein. The data show hundreds of thousands of distinct CDR3 sequences, with roughly a sixth seen just once and roughly 3% held by the top ten. Sequenced sample: blood. The receptor source for this set is a woman in her 40s with Graves' ophthalmopathy. Both conserved end residues are part of each CDR3. The D gene is left open where the match is weak. Only part of the rows carry a size: once, few, many, or a class if the clone is expanded.

V: TRBV5-6
D: TRBD2
length: 15
J: TRBJ2-3
size: NA
CDR3: CASSLAGGPPVKQYF
DNA: TGTGCCAGCAGCTTGGCGGGGGGGCCTCCTGTAAAGCAGTATTTT

V: TRBV20-1
D: NA
length: 16
J: TRBJ2-3
size: NA
CDR3: CSALPPVGEGTDTQYF
DNA: TGCAGTGCTCTTCCCCCTGTGGGGGAGGGCACAGATACGCAGTATTTT

V: TRBV9
D: NA
length: 16
J: TRBJ2-3
size: few
CDR3: CASSVEPGSRTDTQYF
DNA: TGTGCCAGCAGCGTAGAACCCGGATCTCGCACAGATACGCAGTATTTT

V: TRBV7-3
D: TRBD2
length: 13
J: TRBJ2-3
size: many
CDR3: CASSSTSGDTQYF
DNA: TGTGCCAGCAGCTCGACTAGCGGAGATACGCAGTATTTT

V: TRBV7-9
D: NA
length: 14
J: TRBJ2-1
size: NA
CDR3: CASSRQPLADEQFF
DNA: TGTGCCAGCAGCAGACAACCCCTTGCGGATGAGCAGTTCTTC

V: TRBV11-2
D: NA
length: 13
J: TRBJ2-7
size: many
CDR3: CASSSGVRYEQYF
DNA: TGTGCCAGCAGCTCGGGGGTTAGATACGAGCAGTACTTC

V: TRBV7-8
D: TRBD2
length: 15
J: TRBJ2-2
size: few
CDR3: CAAGTSGGGTGELFF
DNA: TGTGCAGCCGGGACTAGCGGGGGCGGCACCGGGGAGCTGTTTTTT

V: TRBV30
D: NA
length: 12
J: TRBJ1-5
size: NA
CDR3: CAWSPASQPQHF
DNA: TGTGCCTGGAGCCCCGCGTCTCAGCCCCAGCATTTT

V: TRBV28
D: TRBD1
length: 17
J: TRBJ2-2
size: NA
CDR3: CASSLVAQGGNTGELFF
DNA: TGTGCCAGCAGTTTAGTCGCACAGGGGGGGAACACCGGGGAGCTGTTTTTT

V: TRBV7-2
D: NA
length: 13
J: TRBJ2-7
size: few
CDR3: CASSETGRGEQYF
DNA: TGTGCCAGCAGCGAAACTGGGAGAGGGGAGCAGTACTTC

V: TRBV29-1
D: NA
length: 12
J: TRBJ1-2
size: NA
CDR3: CSVEGGTSGYTF
DNA: TGCAGCGTTGAAGGAGGGACGTCCGGCTACACCTTC

V: TRBV27
D: TRBD1
length: 15
J: TRBJ2-7
size: many
CDR3: CASSFGTARIYEQYF
DNA: TGTGCCAGCAGTTTTGGGACAGCGAGGATCTACGAGCAGTACTTC

V: TRBV19
D: NA
length: 14
J: TRBJ2-7
size: few
CDR3: CATKTRDDSYEQYF
DNA: TGTGCCACTAAAACCCGGGACGACTCCTACGAGCAGTACTTC

V: TRBV20-1
D: TRBD2
length: 15
J: TRBJ2-7
size: few
CDR3: CSAAPLAGGPYEQYF
DNA: TGCAGTGCCGCACCTCTAGCGGGAGGGCCCTACGAGCAGTACTTC

V: TRBV6-4
D: TRBD1
length: 13
J: TRBJ2-4
size: NA
CDR3: CASSVPGGNIQYF
DNA: TGTGCCAGCAGTGTTCCAGGGGGAAACATTCAGTACTTC

V: TRBV6-1
D: NA
length: 15
J: TRBJ2-1
size: few
CDR3: CASSEAEVSYNEQFF
DNA: TGTGCCAGCAGTGAGGCGGAAGTGTCCTACAATGAGCAGTTCTTC

V: TRBV4-1
D: TRBD1
length: 17
J: TRBJ2-7
size: NA
CDR3: CASSQVAGQVGTYEQYF
DNA: TGCGCCAGCAGCCAAGTCGCCGGACAGGTCGGGACCTACGAGCAGTACTTC

V: TRBV5-1
D: NA
length: 13
J: TRBJ1-2
size: many
CDR3: CASRKGGDYGYTF
DNA: TGCGCCAGCAGAAAGGGGGGAGACTATGGCTACACCTTC

V: TRBV11-2
D: TRBD1
length: 15
J: TRBJ2-1
size: many
CDR3: CASSLGLGQYNEQFF
DNA: TGTGCCAGCAGCTTGGGCTTGGGACAGTACAATGAGCAGTTCTTC

V: TRBV5-1
D: NA
length: 15
J: TRBJ1-1
size: few
CDR3: CASSSGFGSNTEAFF
DNA: TGCGCCAGCAGCTCGGGGTTTGGGTCGAACACTGAAGCTTTCTTT

V: TRBV10-3
D: TRBD2
length: 15
J: TRBJ2-3
size: NA
CDR3: CAIRGTSGVADTQYF
DNA: TGTGCCATCAGGGGGACTAGCGGGGTCGCAGATACGCAGTATTTT

V: TRBV28
D: TRBD1
length: 17
J: TRBJ2-2
size: many
CDR3: CASSSGQGARNTGELFF
DNA: TGTGCCAGCAGTTCCGGACAGGGGGCAAGGAACACCGGGGAGCTGTTTTTT

V: TRBV7-3
D: NA
length: 15
J: TRBJ1-1
size: many
CDR3: CASSTSGGIGTEAFF
DNA: TGTGCCAGCAGTACATCGGGGGGGATCGGGACTGAAGCTTTCTTT

V: TRBV18
D: NA
length: 12
J: TRBJ2-1
size: many
CDR3: CASSPTEEEQFF
DNA: TGTGCCAGCTCACCAACTGAGGAAGAGCAGTTCTTC

V: TRBV6-1
D: NA
length: 14
J: TRBJ1-2
size: NA
CDR3: CASRNDELSDGYTF
DNA: TGTGCCAGCAGGAACGACGAGTTGAGTGATGGCTACACCTTC

V: TRBV12-3/TRBV12-4
D: NA
length: 13
J: TRBJ1-1
size: NA
CDR3: CARRWDSNTEAFF
DNA: TGTGCCAGGAGATGGGATTCGAACACTGAAGCTTTCTTT

V: TRBV20-1
D: NA
length: 13
J: TRBJ2-5
size: few
CDR3: CSATKRTWETQYF
DNA: TGCAGTGCTACCAAACGGACTTGGGAGACCCAGTACTTC

V: TRBV30
D: NA
length: 13
J: TRBJ1-1
size: many
CDR3: CAWSVGAGGEAFF
DNA: TGTGCCTGGAGTGTAGGGGCAGGAGGTGAAGCTTTCTTT

V: TRBV7-9
D: NA
length: 15
J: TRBJ1-1
size: few
CDR3: CASSGVGGLNTEAFF
DNA: TGTGCCAGCAGTGGTGTTGGGGGGTTGAACACTGAAGCTTTCTTT

V: TRBV29-1
D: NA
length: 13
J: TRBJ1-4
size: NA
CDR3: CSAEEGRGEKLFF
DNA: TGCAGCGCTGAGGAGGGTAGGGGTGAAAAACTGTTTTTT

V: TRBV6-1
D: NA
length: 16
J: TRBJ1-5
size: many
CDR3: CASSEGGLYSNQPQHF
DNA: TGTGCCAGCAGTGAAGGAGGGTTATATAGCAATCAGCCCCAGCATTTT

V: TRBV6-2/TRBV6-3
D: NA
length: 14
J: TRBJ2-2
size: many
CDR3: CASSYLRGSGELFF
DNA: TGTGCCAGCAGTTATTTGAGGGGCTCCGGGGAGCTGTTTTTT

V: TRBV7-3
D: TRBD1
length: 18
J: TRBJ2-2
size: few
CDR3: CASSLSPGTGVATGELFF
DNA: TGTGCCAGCAGCTTATCCCCCGGGACAGGGGTCGCGACCGGGGAGCTGTTTTTT

V: TRBV29-1
D: NA
length: 13
J: TRBJ1-2
size: NA
CDR3: CSVESSARDGYTF
DNA: TGCAGCGTTGAATCGTCTGCGAGGGATGGCTACACCTTC

V: TRBV11-2
D: TRBD1
length: 15
J: TRBJ2-1
size: few
CDR3: CASSLRLTGANEQFF
DNA: TGTGCCAGCAGCTTAAGATTAACAGGGGCCAATGAGCAGTTCTTC

V: TRBV28
D: NA
length: 13
J: TRBJ1-5
size: NA
CDR3: CASFPQGRQPQHF
DNA: TGTGCCAGCTTCCCGCAGGGACGACAGCCCCAGCATTTT

V: TRBV9
D: NA
length: 14
J: TRBJ2-3
size: many
CDR3: CASSQTQGQDTQYF
DNA: TGTGCCAGCAGTCAAACCCAGGGGCAAGATACGCAGTATTTT

V: TRBV3-1
D: NA
length: 15
J: TRBJ2-1
size: many
CDR3: CASSYTGSSYNEQFF
DNA: TGTGCCAGCAGTTACACCGGAAGTTCCTACAATGAGCAGTTCTTC

V: TRBV5-1
D: NA
length: 15
J: TRBJ1-1
size: many
CDR3: CASSLGGGGNTEAFF
DNA: TGCGCCAGCAGCCTCGGTGGGGGCGGGAACACTGAAGCTTTCTTT

V: TRBV7-9
D: TRBD1
length: 14
J: TRBJ1-6
size: NA
CDR3: CASSLGQGVSPLHF
DNA: TGTGCCAGCAGCCTCGGACAGGGAGTTTCACCCCTCCACTTT

V: TRBV12-3/TRBV12-4
D: TRBD1
length: 16
J: TRBJ1-6
size: many
CDR3: CASTRQGAGRVSPLHF
DNA: TGTGCCAGCACCCGACAGGGAGCGGGCAGAGTTTCACCCCTCCACTTT